Sequencing of this T cell receptor beta chain was carried out in a study of memory CD4+ T cells and cytomegalovirus serostatus. Notes on the study in general: A US-trained random forest predicted CMV serostatus with median AUC around 0.9. The CMV-associated TCR signature appears largely within the CD4+ memory repertoire.

The CDR3 covers 13 residues. The germline V and J ends were trimmed by 4 bases and 2 bases, with 9 bases remaining between them. In germline, CDR1 is MNHNS, CDR2 SASEGT. Per the original data handling: Out-of-frame sequences were removed, leaving a few million distinct TCRbeta sequences. The protocol was immunoSEQ multiplex PCR, while the TCRdb copy is restricted to in-frame clones and leaves out a portion. V and J calls and clone size are given by that table; D and trimming were obtained from the DNA. The data show about 61,000 clones, 82% seen once. Single viable CD3+CD4+CD8-CD45RO+ cells were sorted as the memory CD4+ T cells. A note on this clone: The antigen is unknown.

The TCR originated in an adult in good health and CMV-seronegative. The specimen was memory CD4+ T cells from blood. The chain uses TRBV6-1 and TRBJ2-7; weak D call: TRBD1 (5 bases). The DNA of the CDR3 is TGTGCCAGCAGTGCCCAGGGCGCCTACGAGCAGTACTTC. Its translation is CASSAQGAYEQYF.